The 14 T cell receptor beta chains given below trace back to one sample, sequenced in a study of blood T cell repertoires in COVID-19 (dated by TCRdb to between 2020 and 2021). The library was built by means of the immunoSEQ multiplex PCR assay. TCRdb limited this immuneACCESS table to in-frame rearrangements with V and J called. A share of clones is missing; checked studies link under half to unresolved V genes, and the rest is unexplained. Within this sample are around 150,000 clones, with under 85% of them counted one time only. Around 2.7% of the sample goes to the ten largest clones. Sequenced input: peripheral blood. These receptors were obtained from a man aged 70 or older with acute or convalescent COVID-19.

This clone was recorded a few times. The gene calls are TRBV28 and TRBJ1-6; no reliable D call. This CDR3 is 16 amino acids long. Trimming removed 2 bases at V and 0 bases at J, with 8 bases between. The germline CDR1 and CDR2 sequences are MDHEN and SYDVKM. The CDR3 loop reads CASSLSPGSYNSPLHF. The CDR3 DNA is TGTGCCAGCAGTTTAAGTCCCGGCTCCTATAATTCACCCCTCCACTTT. Full variable domain (remainder filled in from reference TRBV28 and TRBJ1-6): DVKVTQSSRYLVKRTGEKVFLECVQDMDHENMFWYRQDPGLGLRLIYFSYDVKMKEKGDIPEGYSVSREKKERFSLILESASTNQTSMYLCASSLSPGSYNSPLHFGNGTRLTVT.

In this sample, this clone turned up many times. The J gene is TRBJ1-5, the V gene TRBV6-6, with unresolved D. The CDR3 runs 13 residues. The V gene lost 6 bases and the J gene lost 1 base, with 7 bases spanning the gap. CDR1 is MNHNY and CDR2 is SVGAGI in the germline V gene (reference sequence). The CDR3 loop reads CASSEQSNQPQHF. In DNA form, the CDR3 reads TGTGCCAGCAGCGAACAAAGCAATCAGCCCCAGCATTTT.

The chain joins TRBV6-5 to TRBJ1-2; 8 nucleotides agree with TRBD1. V was clipped by 4 bases and J by 5 bases; unmatched bases: 6. CDR3 length: 14 residues. From germline, CDR1 is MNHEY and CDR2 SVGAGI. CDR3 region: CASSSRQGIYGYTF. CDR3 coding DNA: TGTGCCAGCAGTTCCCGACAGGGGATTTATGGCTACACCTTC.

The CDR3 here is CASSYDRLTQYF. In DNA, the CDR3 is TGTGCCAGCAGTTACGATAGACTAACGCAGTATTTT. The chain couples TRBV6-6 to TRBJ2-3; a possible D gene is TRBD2 (5 bases). This CDR3 is 12 amino acids long. CDR1 MNHNY and CDR2 SVGAGI come from the germline V gene (reference sequence). V was clipped by 2 bases and J by 9 bases, with 9 bases between them.

The chain carries TRBV7-8 and TRBJ2-7; D is unresolved. Germline V gene sequence: CDR1 SGHVS, CDR2 FQNEAQ. V dropped 5 bases and J dropped 0 bases, with 14 bases sitting between them. The length of the CDR3 is 15 residues. The CDR3 region is CASSPSSGHSYEQYF. In DNA, the CDR3 is TGTGCCAGCAGCCCCTCTTCTGGGCACTCCTACGAGCAGTACTTC.

The chain recombines TRBV4-3 with TRBJ2-3; D is ambiguous. This CDR3 region has 16 residues. With 0 bases removed from V and 0 bases from J, the gap between germline ends came to 10 bases. Germline CDR1 is LGHNA and CDR2 is YSLEER. The CDR3 region is CASSQEGQASTDTQYF. CDR3 nucleotide sequence: TGCGCCAGCAGCCAAGAAGGTCAGGCCAGCACAGATACGCAGTATTTT.

This clone was recorded once. V gene TRBV3-1 (or the pseudogene TRBV3-2) combines with J gene TRBJ2-7, with 12 bases fitting TRBD2. Trimming cost V 5 bases and J 4 bases; bases outside gene matches: 6. This CDR3 contains 15 residues. From germline, CDR1 is LGHDT and CDR2 YNNKEL (reference sequence). The CDR3 spells CASSLTSGGSYEQYF. Here the CDR3 DNA reads TGTGCCAGCAGCTTAACTAGCGGGGGGTCGTACGAGCAGTACTTC.

This chain uses TRBV12-3 or TRBV12-4 with TRBJ1-5; D is perhaps TRBD1 (6 bases). V lost 9 bases, J lost 6 bases, and 15 bases lay in between. The CDR3 loop spans 13 amino acids. The DNA of the CDR3 is TGTGCCAGTCTACAGGGTCTAGGTCAGCCCCAGCATTTT. This encodes CASLQGLGQPQHF.

This clone was recorded once. At one end the junction does not follow the germline gene, possibly because of a read error. This chain connects TRBV7-7 to TRBJ2-1; 10 bases are shared with TRBD2. The length of the CDR3 is 18 residues. The germline CDR1 and CDR2 sequences are SSHAT and FNYEAQ (reference sequence). The CDR3 region has the DNA TGTGCTAGCAGCTTTCTCCCCTCATTGTCTAGCGGGAGTAATGAGCAGTTCTTC. Its translation: CASSFLPSLSSGSNEQFF.

The gene calls are TRBV14 and TRBJ1-1; 10 bases fit TRBD1. This CDR3 is built from 15 residues. The V gene's germline CDR1 is SGHDN and CDR2 FVKESK. The V segment lost 4 bases and the J segment 4 bases; nucleotides outside the gene matches: 6. This CDR3 reads CASSRAGTGVTEAFF. CDR3 coding DNA: TGTGCCAGCAGCCGTGCCGGGACAGGGGTCACTGAAGCTTTCTTT.

The rearrangement joins TRBV10-3 to TRBJ2-3; weak D call: TRBD2 (6 bases). The germline V gene has CDR1 ENHRY and CDR2 SYGVKD. The CDR3 covers 15 residues. V was cut by 3 bases and J by 2 bases, with 12 bases left in between. CDR3 residues: CAISDPSVNTDTQYF. The CDR3 DNA follows: TGTGCCATCAGTGATCCTAGCGTGAACACAGATACGCAGTATTTT.

As concerns this clone: One end of the junction varies from germline; a read error may be responsible. This rearrangement joins TRBV19 to TRBJ2-7; D not resolved. The CDR3 loop spans 10 amino acids. Germline V lookup: CDR1 LNHDA, CDR2 SQIVND (reference sequence). DNA for the CDR3: TGTGCCAGTAGTATAGACGACTGTGACTTC. It codes for CASSIDDCDF.

V usage is TRBV7-9 and J usage is TRBJ2-7; 7 bases are shared with TRBD1. The CDR3 sequence is 15 residues long. Germline lookup yields CDR1 SEHNR and CDR2 FQNEAQ (reference sequence). The ends lost 1 base at V and 13 bases at J; junction bases unmatched: 16. Here the CDR3 reads CASSLGDRDRTHSYF. CDR3 in DNA: TGTGCCAGCAGCTTAGGCGACCGGGACAGAACCCATTCCTACTTC.

Points on this clone: The identical CDR3 is also encoded by other nucleotide sequences in the sample. This chain connects TRBV27 to TRBJ2-7, with 7 bases lining up with TRBD2. Losses at the gene ends were 3 bases for V and 1 base for J; bases not matched to a gene: 6. Germline CDR1 and CDR2: MNHEY and SMNVEV (reference sequence). This CDR3 is built from 15 residues. The CDR3 DNA is TGTGCCAGCAGTTTGGCGGGAGTGGGGTCCTACGAGCAGTACTTC. Its protein is CASSLAGVGSYEQYF.